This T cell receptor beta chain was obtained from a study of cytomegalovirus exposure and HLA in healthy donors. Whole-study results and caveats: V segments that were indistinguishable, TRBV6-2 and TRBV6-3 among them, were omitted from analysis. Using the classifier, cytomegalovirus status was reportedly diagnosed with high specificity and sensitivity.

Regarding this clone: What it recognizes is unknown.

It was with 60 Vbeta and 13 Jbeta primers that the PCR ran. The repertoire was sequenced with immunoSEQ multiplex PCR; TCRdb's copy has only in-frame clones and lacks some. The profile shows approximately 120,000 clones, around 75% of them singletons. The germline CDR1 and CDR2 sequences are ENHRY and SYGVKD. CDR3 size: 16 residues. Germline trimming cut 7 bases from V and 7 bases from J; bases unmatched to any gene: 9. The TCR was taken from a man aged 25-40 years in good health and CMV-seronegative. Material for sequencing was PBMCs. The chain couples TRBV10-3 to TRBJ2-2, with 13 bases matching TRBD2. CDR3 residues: CAINPGLAGAGGELFF. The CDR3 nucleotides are TGTGCCATCAATCCTGGACTAGCGGGAGCGGGCGGGGAGCTGTTTTTT.